This T cell receptor beta chain was retrieved from a study of vaccination and CD4 T cells after COVID-19. Study information: SARS-CoV-2, HCoV-NL63, HCoV-OC43 and HCoV-229E supplied the overlapping spike peptides used to stimulate cells.

Note on this clonotype: Its antigen is unidentified.

Once obtained from cultured CD4+ T cells, the DNA was sequenced using the Oncomine TCR Beta short-read assay. One entry per CDR3 protein results from TCRdb running MiXCR on the PCR reads. The table records about 7,400 distinct CDR3 sequences, more than 35% of them present only once. Study conclusions and caveats: In convalescent patients, 304 of 307 vaccine-specific clones were spike mono-reactive. Convalescent patients showed a median approximately 83% of reactive clones that were seen only post-vaccination.

V was pared by 1 base and J by 1 base, with 5 bases of the junction left unmatched. Looked up from germline, CDR1 is SGHTA and CDR2 is FQGNSA. The CDR3 loop spans 16 amino acids. This sample's treatment: roughly 10-day PBMC culture with coronavirus spike peptide pools or control peptides (ViraFEST assay). Researchers collected the unexposed donor's CD4+ T cells before the COVID-19 pandemic (2011-2018). With peptide pools, ViraFEST first expanded antigen-specific T cells and afterwards sequenced their TCRs. This clonotype originated in a human donor in good health. Sequencing was carried out using CD4+ T cells from blood, cultured in vitro. V is TRBV7-2 and J is TRBJ2-3; 7 bases match TRBD2. CDR3 amino acids: CASSLDGGFRTDTQYF. The CDR3 nucleotides read TGTGCCAGCAGCTTAGACGGGGGGTTCCGCACAGATACGCAGTATTTT.